This is a list of T cell receptor beta chains from one sample in a study of OX40 agonist ivuxolimab in advanced cancers. TCRdb's copy holds only in-frame clones and misses some; the assay was immunoSEQ multiplex PCR. The sample lists about 45,000 clones; around nine tenths were seen once. Sequencing was performed on CD4+ or CD8+ T cells sorted from blood, taken in a trial of the OX40 agonist ivuxolimab. These receptors came from an adult with an advanced solid tumor such as melanoma, head and neck, liver or kidney cancer. Both conserved end residues are part of each CDR3.

V gene,CDR3 protein
TRBV25-1,CASSERAGTQYF
TRBV2,CASIQDGSSYNSPLHF
TRBV7-9,CASSLGQIQETQYF
TRBV7-9,CASSSDGTANEKLFF
TRBV7-9,CASSAQGRGDGELFF
TRBV7-7,CASSLVDSGTGRETQYF
TRBV6-5,CASSTGYYGYTF
TRBV28,CASRPLGAESQPQHF
TRBV28,CASSLNFGKGGNYEQYF
TRBV6-5,CASRRDSSTYEQYF
TRBV5-6,CASSFRDGLYEQYF
TRBV27,CASRTTTGMVNSPLHF
TRBV29-1,CSVVRSADTQYF
TRBV7-2,CASKGGPNSPLHF
TRBV4-3,CASSQDQMNTEAFF
TRBV28,CASTTDRGRGYGYTF
TRBV2,CASSIGQGYQPQHF
TRBV7-6,CASNPGGGAGANVLTF
TRBV7-3,CASSTTSGSSEQYF
TRBV15,CATSRAQFNRHEQFF
TRBV6-5,CASSYSSSAGGYEQYF
TRBV7-3,CASSSQFVAGANVLTF
TRBV5-1,CASSSLAGVSYEQYF
TRBV5-1,CASSLQPSGSSYNEQFF